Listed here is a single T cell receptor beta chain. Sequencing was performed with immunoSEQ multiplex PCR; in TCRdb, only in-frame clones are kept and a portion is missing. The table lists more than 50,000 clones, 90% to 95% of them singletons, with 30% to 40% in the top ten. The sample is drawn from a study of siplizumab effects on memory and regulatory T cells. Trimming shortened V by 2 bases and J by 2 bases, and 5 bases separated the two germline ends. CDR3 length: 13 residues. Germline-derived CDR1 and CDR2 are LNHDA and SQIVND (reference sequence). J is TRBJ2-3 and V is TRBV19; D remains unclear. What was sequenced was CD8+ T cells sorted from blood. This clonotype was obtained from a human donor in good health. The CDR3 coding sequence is TGTGCCAGTAGTATACTAATCACAGATACGCAGTATTTT. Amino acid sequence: CASSILITDTQYF.